The rows below give T cell receptor beta chains drawn from one sample of a study of graft-versus-host responses after intestinal transplantation. Repertoires were generated with immunoSEQ multiplex PCR, while TCRdb's copy carries only in-frame clones and drops some. The sample shows more than 80,000 clones, roughly nine tenths of them seen only once. Their specific antigens are unknown. The sample in question was unstimulated CD4+ T cells sorted from spleen or lymph node cells, obtained before intestinal transplant. Source of these receptors: a human donor who received an intestinal transplant. Both conserved end residues are part of each CDR3. The order of the fields is J gene, D gene, clone size, V gene, CDR3 protein, CDR3 DNA. A D gene is named only where the DNA matches it firmly. Part of the rows lack a size; the others show once, few, many or a class for expanded clones.

J: TRBJ2-7
D: TRBD1
size: .
V: TRBV30
CDR3: CAWGTGAHEQYF
DNA: TGTGCCTGGGGGACAGGGGCCCACGAGCAGTACTTC

J: TRBJ1-4
D: .
size: .
V: TRBV30
CDR3: CAWSVGGKLFF
DNA: TGTGCCTGGAGTGTAGGGGGAAAACTGTTTTTT

J: TRBJ1-2
D: TRBD1
size: once
V: TRBV16
CDR3: CASSPPTGVGGYTF
DNA: TGTGCCAGCAGTCCACCGACAGGGGTAGGTGGCTACACCTTC

J: TRBJ2-1
D: .
size: .
V: TRBV29-1
CDR3: CSATTGGAGDEQFF
DNA: TGCAGCGCCACCACCGGAGGGGCGGGCGATGAGCAGTTCTTC

J: TRBJ2-7
D: .
size: .
V: TRBV7-9
CDR3: CASSFNGRSSYEQYF
DNA: TGTGCCAGCAGCTTTAATGGGAGAAGCTCCTACGAGCAGTACTTC

J: TRBJ2-3
D: TRBD2
size: .
V: TRBV5-1
CDR3: CASSLDLAGASTDTQYF
DNA: TGCGCCAGCAGCTTGGATTTAGCGGGAGCGAGCACAGATACGCAGTATTTT

J: TRBJ1-6
D: .
size: once
V: TRBV30
CDR3: CAWVGHNNSPLHF
DNA: TGTGCCTGGGTGGGACACAATAATTCACCCCTCCACTTT

J: TRBJ2-3
D: TRBD1
size: .
V: TRBV19
CDR3: CASSIGDRERTQYF
DNA: TGTGCCAGTAGTATAGGGGACAGGGAGCGTACGCAGTATTTT

J: TRBJ1-3
D: .
size: .
V: TRBV11-2
CDR3: CASRAGTHGNTIYF
DNA: TGTGCCAGCAGGGCCGGGACACATGGAAACACCATATATTTT

J: TRBJ1-1
D: TRBD1
size: .
V: TRBV5-4
CDR3: CASTLGQGLNTEAFF
DNA: TGTGCCAGCACCCTTGGACAGGGTTTGAACACTGAAGCTTTCTTT

J: TRBJ2-7
D: .
size: .
V: TRBV10-3
CDR3: CAISPTGGVFYEQYF
DNA: TGTGCCATCAGTCCAACAGGGGGGGTTTTCTACGAGCAGTACTTC

J: TRBJ2-1
D: .
size: once
V: TRBV27
CDR3: CASSLSMASHEQFF
DNA: TGTGCCAGCAGTTTATCGATGGCTAGTCATGAGCAGTTCTTC

J: TRBJ1-4
D: TRBD1
size: .
V: TRBV19
CDR3: CASSPGTGGAGEKLFF
DNA: TGTGCCAGTAGTCCGGGGACAGGGGGCGCTGGGGAAAAACTGTTTTTT

J: TRBJ2-1
D: .
size: .
V: TRBV5-1
CDR3: CASSLEQGEGDEQFF
DNA: TGCGCCAGCAGCTTGGAACAGGGTGAGGGCGATGAGCAGTTCTTC

J: TRBJ1-1
D: .
size: .
V: TRBV19
CDR3: CASSLQNTEAFF
DNA: TGTGCCAGTAGTTTACAGAACACTGAAGCTTTCTTT

J: TRBJ1-1
D: .
size: .
V: TRBV6-5
CDR3: CASSPYGSPFRGAFF
DNA: TGTGCCAGCAGTCCTTACGGTTCTCCTTTTAGGGGGGCTTTCTTT

J: TRBJ2-2
D: .
size: .
V: TRBV7-8
CDR3: CASSSYSGELFF
DNA: TGTGCCAGCAGCTCATACTCCGGGGAGCTGTTTTTT

J: TRBJ1-2
D: .
size: .
V: TRBV6-1
CDR3: CASSEGPRNYGYTF
DNA: TGTGCCAGCAGTGAAGGGCCGAGGAACTATGGCTACACCTTC

J: TRBJ2-7
D: TRBD2
size: .
V: TRBV2
CDR3: CASSDETSGTSYEQYF
DNA: TGTGCCAGCAGTGACGAGACTAGCGGGACCTCCTACGAGCAGTACTTC

J: TRBJ2-7
D: TRBD2
size: .
V: TRBV11-2
CDR3: CASTSGLASVYEQYF
DNA: TGTGCCAGCACCTCGGGACTAGCCTCGGTATACGAGCAGTACTTC

J: TRBJ2-2
D: TRBD2
size: .
V: TRBV15
CDR3: CATSRDYLAGPGELFF
DNA: TGTGCCACCAGCAGAGATTATTTAGCGGGACCCGGGGAGCTGTTTTTT

J: TRBJ2-5
D: .
size: .
V: TRBV7-8
CDR3: CASSLDYLQETQYF
DNA: TGTGCCAGCAGCTTGGACTATCTCCAAGAGACCCAGTACTTC

J: TRBJ2-1
D: .
size: .
V: TRBV9
CDR3: CASSVGTKGYNEQFF
DNA: TGTGCCAGCAGCGTCGGGACAAAAGGCTACAATGAGCAGTTCTTC

J: TRBJ2-7
D: TRBD2
size: .
V: TRBV28
CDR3: CASSLIGGSGRAPYEQYF
DNA: TGTGCCAGCAGTTTAATTGGGGGGAGCGGGAGGGCCCCCTACGAGCAGTACTTC

J: TRBJ2-7
D: TRBD2
size: .
V: TRBV9
CDR3: CASSVGAGGPYEQYF
DNA: TGTGCCAGCAGCGTAGGAGCGGGGGGGCCCTACGAGCAGTACTTC

J: TRBJ2-7
D: TRBD2
size: .
V: TRBV28
CDR3: CASSFKRGTYEQYF
DNA: TGTGCCAGCAGTTTCAAGCGGGGGACCTACGAGCAGTACTTC

J: TRBJ1-5
D: .
size: .
V: TRBV18
CDR3: CASSPSLSGVIVNQPQHF
DNA: TGTGCCAGCTCCCCCTCCCTCTCAGGGGTCATTGTCAATCAGCCCCAGCATTTT

J: TRBJ2-1
D: TRBD2
size: .
V: TRBV9
CDR3: CASSVGRAGGRGSYNEQFF
DNA: TGTGCCAGCAGCGTAGGTCGGGCGGGGGGGCGAGGCTCCTACAATGAGCAGTTCTTC

J: TRBJ2-1
D: .
size: .
V: TRBV28
CDR3: CASSLLTRFNEQFF
DNA: TGTGCCAGCAGTTTATTAACTAGATTCAATGAGCAGTTCTTC

J: TRBJ1-5
D: .
size: .
V: TRBV5-8
CDR3: CASRLGGALHQPQHF
DNA: TGTGCCAGCAGGTTGGGCGGAGCCCTTCATCAGCCCCAGCATTTT

J: TRBJ1-5
D: .
size: .
V: TRBV28
CDR3: CASRKQGNQPQHF
DNA: TGTGCCAGCAGGAAACAGGGAAATCAGCCCCAGCATTTT

J: TRBJ1-1
D: .
size: .
V: TRBV4-1
CDR3: CASSPTGTEAFF
DNA: TGCGCCAGCAGCCCCACAGGCACTGAAGCTTTCTTT

J: TRBJ2-3
D: .
size: once
V: TRBV19
CDR3: CASSPGSGRTDTQYF
DNA: TGTGCCAGTAGTCCAGGAAGCGGTCGCACAGATACGCAGTATTTT

J: TRBJ2-2
D: TRBD2
size: .
V: TRBV7-9
CDR3: CASSSGLAPGTGELFF
DNA: TGTGCCAGCAGCTCCGGACTAGCGCCCGGAACCGGGGAGCTGTTTTTT

J: TRBJ2-7
D: .
size: .
V: TRBV28
CDR3: CASSVLGEQYF
DNA: TGTGCCAGCAGTGTGTTGGGCGAGCAGTACTTC

J: TRBJ1-5
D: .
size: .
V: TRBV28
CDR3: CASLRDTGWPQHF
DNA: TGTGCCAGCCTACGGGACACCGGTTGGCCCCAGCATTTT

J: TRBJ2-1
D: .
size: once
V: TRBV2
CDR3: CASRTALSSYNEQFF
DNA: TGTGCCAGTCGGACAGCTTTAAGCTCCTACAATGAGCAGTTCTTC

J: TRBJ1-5
D: .
size: .
V: TRBV5-5
CDR3: CASSLLAGSYNQPQHF
DNA: TGTGCCAGCAGCTTGTTGGCGGGATCGTATAATCAGCCCCAGCATTTT

J: TRBJ1-5
D: TRBD1
size: .
V: TRBV7-2
CDR3: CASSTRQGGQPQHF
DNA: TGTGCCAGCAGCACTCGACAGGGTGGCCAGCCCCAGCATTTT

J: TRBJ2-7
D: TRBD1
size: .
V: TRBV4-1
CDR3: CASSQELGTAQGASYEQYF
DNA: TGCGCCAGCAGCCAAGAACTTGGGACAGCACAGGGGGCGTCCTACGAGCAGTACTTC

J: TRBJ2-5
D: .
size: .
V: TRBV21-1
CDR3: CASSKAPRQETQYF
DNA: TGTGCCAGCAGCAAAGCCCCCAGGCAAGAGACCCAGTACTTC

J: TRBJ2-4
D: TRBD2
size: .
V: TRBV4-1
CDR3: CASSQEGPAGGPGGLAKNIQYF
DNA: TGCGCCAGCAGCCAAGAGGGTCCAGCGGGAGGGCCGGGGGGCCTAGCCAAAAACATTCAGTACTTC

J: TRBJ1-2
D: .
size: .
V: TRBV7-9
CDR3: CASSPGGLEGYTF
DNA: TGTGCCAGCAGCCCCGGGGGGCTCGAAGGCTACACCTTC